This TCR beta chain was obtained from a study of brain T cells in children with intractable seizures. This clone was recorded once. Pre-surgery treatment included at least one anti-epileptic drug. Data came from immunoSEQ multiplex PCR; TCRdb stores just in-frame clones and leaves some out. This table holds tens of thousands of clones, about 92% found once. Source: peripheral blood, taken at surgery. This sequence was found in a boy less than two years old with tuberous sclerosis and intractable seizures.

CDR3 sequence reads: CSVVPGHPWGYTF. CDR3 nucleotide sequence: TGCAGCGTTGTTCCGGGACACCCATGGGGCTACACCTTC. The chain employs TRBV29-1 and TRBJ1-2; a weak D match, TRBD1 (6 bases). CDR3 length: 13 residues. The germline V and J ends were trimmed by 4 bases and 8 bases, with 17 bases remaining between them. Germline CDR1 reads SQVTM; CDR2 reads ANQGSEA. Filled out from reference TRBV29-1 and TRBJ1-2, the complete variable domain reads SAVISQKPSRDICQRGTSLTIQCQVDSQVTMMFWYRQQPGQSLTLIATANQGSEATYESGFVIDKFPISRPNLTFSTLTVSNMSPEDSSIYLCSVVPGHPWGYTFGSGTRLTVV.